The clone carrying this T cell receptor beta chain showed up many times. Its target is unknown. Trimming shortened V by 3 bases and J by 4 bases, and 7 bases separated the two germline ends. Looked up from germline, CDR1 is KGHSH and CDR2 is LQKENI. CDR3 length equals 12 residues. Every sequencing run generated over 180 million TCR-beta sequences from 15-18 subjects. TCRdb reprocessed the 5' RACE reads via MiXCR and lists one record per CDR3 protein. The data hold more than 30,000 distinct CDR3 sequences, with under 5% observed a single time. Libraries from sorted cells used 1 million T cells (CD4+ or CD8+). This entry belongs to a study of neurological immune-mediated disorders. Study results and limitations: Multiple sclerosis was found to have the least TCR clonal expansion, below healthy controls, and HTLV-1-associated myelopathy the most.

The TCR sequence derives from a woman aged 40 to 50 in good health. The V and J genes are TRBV18 and TRBJ2-7; D gene unclear. The material sequenced was CD4+ T cells from blood. CDR3 residues: CASSPKGYEQYF. The CDR3 DNA reads TGTGCCAGCTCACCGAAAGGTTACGAGCAGTACTTC.